The clone carrying this T cell receptor beta chain was observed many times. V trimming: 5 bases; J trimming: 8 bases; junction bases outside the gene matches: 7. Germline-derived CDR1 and CDR2 are LGHDT and YNNKEL (reference sequence). The CDR3 is 13 amino acids. Criteria for exclusion of patients were uncontrolled infection, other autoimmune disease, pregnancy or lactation. Diagnosis rested on symptoms, serum thyroxine and TRAb, thyroid ultrasound, and orbital computed tomography. This entry belongs to a study of T cells in Graves' hyperthyroidism and ophthalmopathy. Study-wide background: Staff took peripheral blood when the initial diagnosis was made, before any treatment began.

Amplified TCR beta CDR3 regions came from RNA transcripts. The TCR CDR3 first-round RT-PCR relied on the HTBI primer set. TCRdb re-called the multiplex PCR reads with MiXCR, one entry per CDR3 protein. The sample holds 550,000 to 600,000 distinct CDR3 sequences, approximately 16% seen once. Sample: blood. The TCR comes from a woman between 18 and 30 years old with Graves' hyperthyroidism. This chain links TRBV3-1 with TRBJ1-2, with 8 positions matching TRBD1. Here the CDR3 reads CASSLQGEKGYTF. The CDR3 DNA follows: TGTGCCAGCAGCTTACAGGGGGAAAAGGGCTACACCTTC.